Shown below are 22 T cell receptor beta chains from a single sample sequenced in a study of blood T cell repertoires in COVID-19. The assay was immunoSEQ multiplex PCR, and TCRdb's table has in-frame clones only and misses some. The sample holds about 120,000 clones, 87% seen once. The source material was peripheral blood. The receptors were sampled from a human donor in a cohort sampled during active COVID-19.

For the CDR3, the DNA is TGTGCCAGCAGTTTCCGGCAGGGGGCCAATTCACCCCTCCACTTT. Translation gives CASSFRQGANSPLHF. The chain has TRBV27 and TRBJ1-6; TRBD1 matches 8 bases. V shed 3 bases and J 7 bases; nucleotides not matched to a gene: 5. This CDR3 has 15 residues. The germline CDR1 and CDR2 sequences are MNHEY and SMNVEV (reference sequence).

This chain uses TRBV18 with TRBJ2-1, with 7 positions matching TRBD2. The germline V gene has CDR1 KGHSH and CDR2 LQKENI. J was trimmed by 4 bases and V by 2 bases; bases with no gene match: 2. CDR3 length: 14 amino acids. The CDR3 nucleotides are TGTGCCAGCTCACCAAGCGGGGTTTACAATGAGCAGTTCTTC. It encodes CASSPSGVYNEQFF.

The chain carries TRBV29-1 and TRBJ2-2; a possible D gene is TRBD2 (6 bases). The CDR3 has 13 amino acids. The ends were cut back, 8 bases at V and 7 bases at J, with 17 bases in the middle. CDR1 is SQVTM and CDR2 is ANQGSEA in the germline V gene. The CDR3 loop reads CSFTIGGNGELFF. CDR3 sequence (DNA): TGCAGCTTCACGATCGGGGGTAACGGGGAGCTGTTTTTT.

This sequence joins TRBV6-5 and TRBJ1-2; no reliable D call. Between the trimmed V and J ends, which lost 0 bases and 7 bases, there was a span of 12 bases. CDR3 length equals 14 residues. From germline, CDR1 is MNHEY and CDR2 SVGAGI. The CDR3 DNA reads as TGTGCCAGCAGTTACTCCAGCCCTGCAGGTGGCTACACCTTC. It codes for CASSYSSPAGGYTF.

The rearrangement joins TRBV27 to TRBJ2-7; TRBD1 matches at 7 bases. The length of the CDR3 is 16 residues. V was clipped by 3 bases and J by 3 bases; unmatched bases: 11. Germline lookup yields CDR1 MNHEY and CDR2 SMNVEV (reference sequence). CDR3 nucleotides: TGTGCCAGCAGTTTGTCCGGGACAGCGAGACTCTACGAGCAGTACTTC. Amino acid sequence: CASSLSGTARLYEQYF.

The chain is built from TRBV27 and TRBJ1-1; TRBD1 agrees at 9 bases. The CDR3 is 14 residues long. Germline trimming cut 6 bases from V and 1 base from J; bases unmatched to any gene: 3. CDR1 and CDR2 from the germline V gene are MNHEY and SMNVEV (reference sequence). CDR3 residues: CASSATGGNTEAFF. CDR3 bases: TGTGCCAGCAGCGCGACAGGGGGGAACACTGAAGCTTTCTTT.

This clone has more than one count but fewer than ten. This chain connects TRBV11-3 to TRBJ2-1, with 7 bases lining up with TRBD1. This CDR3 comprises 13 residues. J lost 15 bases, V lost 3 bases, and 11 bases had no gene match. From germline, CDR1 is SGHNT and CDR2 YENEEA. The CDR3 loop reads CASSLSGQAFRFF. In DNA form, the CDR3 reads TGTGCCAGCAGCTTGAGTGGACAGGCCTTTAGGTTCTTC.

The chain has TRBV11-2 and TRBJ1-5; 7 bases map to TRBD1. There are 14 residues in the CDR3. J was trimmed by 7 bases and V by 6 bases; bases with no gene match: 9. Germline loops: CDR1 SGHAT, CDR2 FQNNGV. The CDR3 loop reads CASSPQGGGQPQHF. For the CDR3, the DNA is TGTGCCAGCAGTCCCCAGGGGGGCGGGCAGCCCCAGCATTTT.

The chain recombines TRBV6-1 with TRBJ1-1, with TRBD1 identical over 7 bases. Germline loops: CDR1 MNHNS, CDR2 SASEGT. V dropped 3 bases and J dropped 5; count of bases not matched to a gene: 3. The CDR3 is 13 amino acids. The CDR3 DNA is TGTGCCAGCAGTGATATCAGGGGGACTGAAGCTTTCTTT. Its protein product is CASSDIRGTEAFF.

The chain couples TRBV28 to TRBJ1-1; D remains ambiguous. This CDR3 has 12 amino acids. Germline CDR1 and CDR2: MDHEN and SYDVKM. V shed 3 bases and J shed 4 bases, with 6 bases lying between them. CDR3 coding DNA: TGTGCCAGCAGTTTCTTATCCACTGAAGCTTTCTTT. Translation: CASSFLSTEAFF.

The chain couples TRBV5-1 to TRBJ2-3, with 9 bases identical to TRBD2. Germline assignment: CDR1 SGHRS and CDR2 YFSETQ. The junction had 7 bases not matched to a gene; V was cut back by 0 bases and J by 5 bases. There are 16 residues in the CDR3. The CDR3 region has the DNA TGCGCCAGCAGCTTGGTGGTAGCGGGAGCCGAAGATACGCAGTATTTT. It encodes CASSLVVAGAEDTQYF.

This clone occurred once. The chain has TRBV7-8 and TRBJ1-2, with TRBD1 as a possible D gene (5 bases). CDR3 length: 15 residues. The germline V gene has CDR1 SGHVS and CDR2 FQNEAQ. Trimming removed 3 bases from V and 5 bases from J, with 16 bases in between. The CDR3 coding sequence is TGTGCCAGCAGCTTGGACAACAGCCAAGGGTATGGCTACACCTTC. This codes for CASSLDNSQGYGYTF.

V and J are TRBV20-1 and TRBJ2-1; 7 positions match TRBD2. V was clipped by 3 bases and J by 2 bases; unmatched bases: 7. Germline assignment: CDR1 DFQATT and CDR2 SNEGSKA (reference sequence). The CDR3 sequence is 15 residues long. The chain's CDR3 is CSASPGLKPYNEQFF. CDR3 in DNA: TGCAGTGCTAGTCCGGGACTAAAGCCCTACAATGAGCAGTTCTTC.

The chain links TRBV4-1 to TRBJ2-2; TRBD2 is a possible D gene (5 bases). Germline values: CDR1 MGHRA, CDR2 YSYEKL. This CDR3 is built from 14 residues. The V end lost 0 bases, the J end lost 7 bases, and 9 bases lay between the germline ends. CDR3 nucleotide sequence: TGCGCCAGCAGCCAAGATGAAGAGGGCGGGGAGCTGTTTTTT. It codes for CASSQDEEGGELFF.

This clone was picked up a small number of times. The CDR3 region is CASIQALNTEAFF. Here the CDR3 DNA reads TGCGCCAGCATACAGGCTCTGAACACTGAAGCTTTCTTT. The chain recombines TRBV10-2 with TRBJ1-1; D might be TRBD1 (5 bases). CDR3 length: 13 residues. Germline V lookup: CDR1 WSHSY, CDR2 SAAADI. V lost 7 bases, J lost 0 bases, and 9 bases lay in between.

The chain couples TRBV7-6 to TRBJ1-4; D perhaps matches TRBD1 (5 bases). Per the germline V gene, CDR1 is SGHVS and CDR2 is FNYEAQ. CDR3 length: 13 amino acids. The V and J ends lost 2 bases and 8 bases respectively, with 9 bases between them. This chain's CDR3 is CASSLIRGEKLFF. The CDR3 DNA reads as TGTGCCAGCAGCTTAATTCGGGGGGAAAAACTGTTTTTT.

The chain joins TRBV18 to TRBJ1-2; no clear D. There are 13 residues in the CDR3. Germline CDR1 and CDR2: KGHSH and LQKENI. The V and J ends lost 1 base and 0 bases respectively, with 3 bases between them. In DNA form, the CDR3 reads TGTGCCAGCTCACCACTAGCTAACTATGGCTACACCTTC. This translates into CASSPLANYGYTF.

V gene TRBV30 combines with J gene TRBJ1-3; possible D gene TRBD1, 5 bases. The V end was cut by 7 bases, the J end by 0 bases, with 13 bases between. The CDR3 extends over 14 amino acids. In germline, CDR1 is GTSNPN, CDR2 SVGIG (reference sequence). The CDR3 here is CASETAISGNTIYF. CDR3 DNA: TGTGCCTCGGAGACAGCAATCTCTGGAAACACCATATATTTT. The variable domain in full, completed from reference TRBV30 and TRBJ1-3, reads SQTIHQWPATLVQPVGSPLSLECTVEGTSNPNLYWYRQAAGRGLQLLFYSVGIGQISSEVPQNLSASRPQDRQFILSSKKLLLSDSGFYLCASETAISGNTIYFGEGSWLTVV.

This sequence joins TRBV28 and TRBJ1-5; D gene unclear. V lost 0 bases, J lost 7 bases, and 10 bases lay in between. The CDR3 length is 14 residues. CDR1 is MDHEN, CDR2 SYDVKM, per germline. This CDR3 reads CASSLWEGGQPQHF. For the CDR3, the DNA is TGTGCCAGCAGTTTATGGGAGGGTGGACAGCCCCAGCATTTT.

A single count supports this clone. CDR3 region: CASSMAGGSTEAFF. DNA for the CDR3: TGTGCCAGTAGTATGGCAGGGGGCAGCACTGAAGCTTTCTTT. This rearrangement joins TRBV19 to TRBJ1-1, with 8 nucleotides matching TRBD1. The CDR3 sequence is 14 residues long. Germline values: CDR1 LNHDA, CDR2 SQIVND (reference sequence). Germline trimming cut 3 bases from V and 4 bases from J; bases unmatched to any gene: 4.

The chain carries TRBV7-9 and TRBJ2-1, with TRBD2 identical over 16 bases. Germline V gene data show CDR1 as SEHNR and CDR2 as FQNEAQ (reference sequence). The CDR3 extends over 15 amino acids. V was clipped by 5 bases and J by 10 bases; unmatched bases: 5. This chain's CDR3 is CASSPGLAGGQEQFF. The CDR3, as DNA: TGTGCCAGCAGCCCGGGACTAGCGGGGGGGCAGGAGCAGTTCTTC.

The V gene is TRBV21-1, the J gene TRBJ1-5. TRBV21-1 is recorded as a pseudogene. The CDR3 has 15 residues. The CDR3 DNA follows: TGTGCCAGCAGCGCCGGGAACCCTAGCAATCAGCCCCAGCATTTT. Its protein product is CASSAGNPSNQPQHF.